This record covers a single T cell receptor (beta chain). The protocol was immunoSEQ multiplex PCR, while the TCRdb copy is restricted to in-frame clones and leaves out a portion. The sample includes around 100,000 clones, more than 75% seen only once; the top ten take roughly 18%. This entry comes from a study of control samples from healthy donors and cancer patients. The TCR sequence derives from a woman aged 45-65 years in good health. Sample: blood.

CDR3 amino acids: CASSPSLGDHSPLHF. In DNA form, the CDR3 reads TGTGCCAGCTCACCAAGCCTCGGTGACCATTCACCCCTCCACTTT. The genes are TRBV18 and TRBJ1-6; D ambiguous. Trimming removed 2 bases at V and 8 bases at J, with 13 bases between. Looked up from germline, CDR1 is KGHSH and CDR2 is LQKENI. The CDR3 is 15 residues long.